This entry features one T cell receptor (beta chain) sequence. This entry comes from a study of T cells in Graves' hyperthyroidism and ophthalmopathy. The V end lost 2 bases, the J end lost 1 base, and 11 bases lay between the germline ends. Germline V gene lookup returns CDR1 MDHEN and CDR2 SYDVKM. The length of the CDR3 is 15 residues. The investigators amplified TCR beta CDR3 regions from RNA transcripts. The HTBI primer set served for first-round RT-PCR of the TCR CDR3. MiXCR, applied by TCRdb to the multiplex PCR reads, yields one record per CDR3 protein. Of approximately 510,000 distinct CDR3 sequences listed, less than 25% are singletons.

V is TRBV28 and J is TRBJ1-1; D ambiguous. The source is a man between 18 and 29 years old with Graves' hyperthyroidism. The sample comprised blood. The CDR3 DNA sequence: TGTGCCAGCAGTTTAGATTATGGGTGGAACACTGAAGCTTTCTTT. Translating gives CASSLDYGWNTEAFF.